The 2 T cell receptor beta chains below come from one sample, sequenced in a study of cytomegalovirus exposure and HLA in healthy donors. PCR employed 60 Vbeta and 13 Jbeta primers. The repertoire was sequenced with immunoSEQ multiplex PCR; TCRdb's copy has only in-frame clones and lacks some. The data contain about 180,000 clones, less than 90% of them singletons. Sequences were obtained from PBMCs. The receptors originated from a boy between 2 and 10 years old in good health and CMV-seronegative.

The chain joins TRBV20-1 to TRBJ2-7, with D possibly matching TRBD2 (5 bases). Germline CDR1 and CDR2: DFQATT and SNEGSKA (reference sequence). V was clipped by 5 bases and J by 4 bases, with 9 bases between them. The CDR3 contains 11 residues. The CDR3, as DNA: TGCAGTGCTTACAGCGGTTACGAGCAGTACTTC. Translated: CSAYSGYEQYF.

The chain has TRBV7-2 and TRBJ2-7, with a weak D call TRBD2 (6 bases). Germline CDR1 and CDR2: SGHTA and FQGNSA. The germline V and J ends were trimmed by 1 base and 3 bases, with 19 bases remaining between them. The CDR3 totals 17 residues. The CDR3 sequence is CASSLDSGGIPYYEQYF. The DNA of the CDR3 is TGTGCCAGCAGCTTAGACAGCGGAGGGATCCCATACTACGAGCAGTACTTC.